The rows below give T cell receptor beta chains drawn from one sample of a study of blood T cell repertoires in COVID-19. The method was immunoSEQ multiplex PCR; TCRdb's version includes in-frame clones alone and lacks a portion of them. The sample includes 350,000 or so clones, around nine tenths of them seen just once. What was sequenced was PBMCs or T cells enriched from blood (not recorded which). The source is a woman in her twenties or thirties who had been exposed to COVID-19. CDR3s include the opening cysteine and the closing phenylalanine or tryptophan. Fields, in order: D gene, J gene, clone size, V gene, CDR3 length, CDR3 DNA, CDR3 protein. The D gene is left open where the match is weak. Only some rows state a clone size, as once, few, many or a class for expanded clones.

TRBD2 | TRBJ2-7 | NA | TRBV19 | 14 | TGTGCCAGTAGTCCCCTAGCGGGAGCTGACGAGCAGTACTTC | CASSPLAGADEQYF
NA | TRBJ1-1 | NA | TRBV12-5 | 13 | TGTGCTAGTGGTGGAAACAGGAACACTGAAGCTTTCTTT | CASGGNRNTEAFF
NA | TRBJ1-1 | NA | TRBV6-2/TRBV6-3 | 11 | TGTGCCAGCAGCATCGGGATTGAAGCTTTCTTT | CASSIGIEAFF
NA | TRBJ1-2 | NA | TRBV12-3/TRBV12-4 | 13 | TGTGCCAGCAGTTTAGCGCGGGGCGGTGGCTACACCTTC | CASSLARGGGYTF
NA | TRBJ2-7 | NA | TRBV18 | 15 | TGTGCCAGCTCACCACAACAGGATTCCGGCTACGAGCAGTACTTC | CASSPQQDSGYEQYF
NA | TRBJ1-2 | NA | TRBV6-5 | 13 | TGTGCCATCGCAGCGGGCCTGGGGTTAGGCTACACCTTC | CAIAAGLGLGYTF
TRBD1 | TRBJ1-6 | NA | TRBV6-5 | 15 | TGTGCCAGCACCACGGGACAGGGTGGAGACTCACCCCTCCACTTT | CASTTGQGGDSPLHF
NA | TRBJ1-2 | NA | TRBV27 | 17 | TGTGCCAGCAGTGGAGCGGGGCAGATCGGCTCGTACTATGGCTACACCTTC | CASSGAGQIGSYYGYTF
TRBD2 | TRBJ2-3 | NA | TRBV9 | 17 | TGTGCCAGCAGCGTAGCGGGACTAGCCCCAAGCACAGATACGCAGTATTTT | CASSVAGLAPSTDTQYF
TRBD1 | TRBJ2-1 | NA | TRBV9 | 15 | TGTGCCAGCAGCCGACAGGGGGCGGCCTACAATGAGCAGTTCTTC | CASSRQGAAYNEQFF
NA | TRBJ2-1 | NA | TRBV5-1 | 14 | TGCGCCAGCCTAGGGGACGGAGGGAACAATGAGCAGTTCTTC | CASLGDGGNNEQFF
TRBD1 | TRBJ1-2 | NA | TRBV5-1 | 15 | TGCGCCAGCAGCTCCTCGGGACAGGGGGCTTGGGGCTACACCTTC | CASSSSGQGAWGYTF
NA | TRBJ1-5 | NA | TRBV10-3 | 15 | TGTGCCATCAGTGTGGGATTGGGGGGGGACCAGCCCCAGCATTTT | CAISVGLGGDQPQHF
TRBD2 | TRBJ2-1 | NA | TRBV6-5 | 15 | TGTGCCAGCAGATTAGACGGGGACTATTTCAATGAGCAGTTCTTC | CASRLDGDYFNEQFF
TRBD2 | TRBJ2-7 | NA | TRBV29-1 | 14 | TGCAGCGCCGAGGGGGGTCCTAGCGGGAGAGGGCAGTACTTC | CSAEGGPSGRGQYF
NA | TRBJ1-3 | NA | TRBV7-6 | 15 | TGTGCCAGCAGCTTAGAGGTGGCGGGTGGAAACACCATATATTTT | CASSLEVAGGNTIYF
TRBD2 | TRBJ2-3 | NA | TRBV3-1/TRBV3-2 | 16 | TGTGCCAGCAGCCAAGCTGCGGGAGGGCCGGCAGATACGCAGTATTTT | CASSQAAGGPADTQYF
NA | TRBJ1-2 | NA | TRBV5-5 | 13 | TGTGCCAGCAGCTTTGACAGTAACTATGGCTACACCTTC | CASSFDSNYGYTF
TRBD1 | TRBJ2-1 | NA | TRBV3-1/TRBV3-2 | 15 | TGTGCCAGCAGCCAAGAAGGGACAGAGCACAATGAGCAGTTCTTC | CASSQEGTEHNEQFF
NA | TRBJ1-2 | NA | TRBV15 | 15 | TGTGCCACCAGCAGCCCTCTCCACAGGGTAGCTGGCTACACCTTC | CATSSPLHRVAGYTF
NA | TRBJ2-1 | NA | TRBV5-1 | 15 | TGCGCCAGCAGCTCCAAGGGGGAGGGCTACAATGAGCAGTTCTTC | CASSSKGEGYNEQFF
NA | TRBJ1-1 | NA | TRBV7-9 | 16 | TGTGCCAGCAGCTGGTCCGGAAGAGCGAAGAACACTGAAGCTTTCTTT | CASSWSGRAKNTEAFF
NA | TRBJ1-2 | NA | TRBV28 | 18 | TGTGCCAGCAGCTCTTGGGCCAGGATCACACAGGGTAACTATGGCTACACCTTC | CASSSWARITQGNYGYTF
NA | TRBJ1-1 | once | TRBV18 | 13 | TGTGCCAGCTCACCAGGGGGGGTACCTGAAGCTTTCTTT | CASSPGGVPEAFF
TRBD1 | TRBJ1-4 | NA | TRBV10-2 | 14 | TGCGCCAGCAGTGAGGGACAGGGGGCTGAAAAACTGTTTTTT | CASSEGQGAEKLFF
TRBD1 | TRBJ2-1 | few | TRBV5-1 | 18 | TGCGCCAGCAGCCAACCCCAATCCGGACAGGGTCATTACAATGAGCAGTTCTTC | CASSQPQSGQGHYNEQFF
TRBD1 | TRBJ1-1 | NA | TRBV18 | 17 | TGTGCCAGCTCACCACGTCCCGGGACAGGTATGAACACTGAAGCTTTCTTT | CASSPRPGTGMNTEAFF
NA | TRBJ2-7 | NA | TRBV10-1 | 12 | TGCGCCACCTCAGACAACTCCTACGAGCAGTACTTC | CATSDNSYEQYF
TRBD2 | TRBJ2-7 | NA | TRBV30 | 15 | TGTGCCTGGGGTTGGGGAGGGACTGATCTCTCCGAGCAGTACTTC | CAWGWGGTDLSEQYF